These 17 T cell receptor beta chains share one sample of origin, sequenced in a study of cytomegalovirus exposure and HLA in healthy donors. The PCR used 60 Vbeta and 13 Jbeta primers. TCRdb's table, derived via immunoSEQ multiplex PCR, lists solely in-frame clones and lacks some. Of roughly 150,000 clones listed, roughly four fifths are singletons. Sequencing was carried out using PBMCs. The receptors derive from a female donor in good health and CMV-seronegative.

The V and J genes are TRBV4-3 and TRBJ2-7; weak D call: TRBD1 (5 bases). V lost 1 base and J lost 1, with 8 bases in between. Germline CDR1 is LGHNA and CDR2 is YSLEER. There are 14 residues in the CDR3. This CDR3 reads CASSQARVSYEQYF. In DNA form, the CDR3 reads TGCGCCAGCAGCCAAGCCAGGGTTTCCTACGAGCAGTACTTC.

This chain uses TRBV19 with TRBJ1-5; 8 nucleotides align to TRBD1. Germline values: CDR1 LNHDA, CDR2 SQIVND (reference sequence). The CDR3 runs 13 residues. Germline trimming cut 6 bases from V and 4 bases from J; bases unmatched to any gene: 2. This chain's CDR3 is CASSRGLNQPQHF. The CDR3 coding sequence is TGTGCCAGTAGCAGGGGGCTGAATCAGCCCCAGCATTTT.

The CDR3 DNA reads TGCGCCAGCAGCCAAGAGGCCTCGGGGAGGGAGACCCAGTACTTC. Protein product: CASSQEASGRETQYF. J is TRBJ2-5 and V is TRBV4-3, with D perhaps matching TRBD2 (6 bases). V dropped 0 bases and J dropped 5 bases, with 13 bases sitting between them. Germline values: CDR1 LGHNA, CDR2 YSLEER. CDR3 length: 15 residues.

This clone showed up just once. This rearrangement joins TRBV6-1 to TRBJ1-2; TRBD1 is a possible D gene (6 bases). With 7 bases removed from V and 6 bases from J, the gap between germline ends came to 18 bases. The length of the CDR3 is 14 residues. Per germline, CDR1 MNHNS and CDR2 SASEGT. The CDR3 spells CASTSGWAGDGYTF. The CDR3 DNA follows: TGTGCCAGCACATCTGGATGGGCAGGGGATGGCTACACCTTC.

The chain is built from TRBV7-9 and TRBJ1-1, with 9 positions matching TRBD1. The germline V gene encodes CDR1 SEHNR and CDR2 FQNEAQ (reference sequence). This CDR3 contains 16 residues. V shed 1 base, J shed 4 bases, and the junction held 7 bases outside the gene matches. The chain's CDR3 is CASSLGTGVLPTEAFF. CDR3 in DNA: TGTGCCAGCAGCTTAGGGACAGGGGTCCTTCCCACTGAAGCTTTCTTT.

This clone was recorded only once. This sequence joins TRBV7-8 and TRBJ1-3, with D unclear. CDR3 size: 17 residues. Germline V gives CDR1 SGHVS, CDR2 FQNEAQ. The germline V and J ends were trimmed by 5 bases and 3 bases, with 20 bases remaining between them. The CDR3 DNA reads TGTGCCAGCAGCCCAGGCGGGCGTGGGTCCAGTGGAAACACCATATATTTT. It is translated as CASSPGGRGSSGNTIYF.

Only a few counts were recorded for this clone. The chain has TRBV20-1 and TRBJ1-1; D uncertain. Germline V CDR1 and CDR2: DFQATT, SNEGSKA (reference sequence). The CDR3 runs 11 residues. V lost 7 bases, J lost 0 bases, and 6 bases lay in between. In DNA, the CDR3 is TGCAGTGTGTTCTTGAACACTGAAGCTTTCTTT. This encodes CSVFLNTEAFF.

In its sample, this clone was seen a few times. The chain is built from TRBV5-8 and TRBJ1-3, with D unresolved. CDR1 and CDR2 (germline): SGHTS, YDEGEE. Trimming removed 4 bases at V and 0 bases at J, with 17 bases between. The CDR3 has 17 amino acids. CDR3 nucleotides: TGTGCCAGCAGCATTGGGAGGTGGAGCGTCTCTGGAAACACCATATATTTT. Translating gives CASSIGRWSVSGNTIYF.

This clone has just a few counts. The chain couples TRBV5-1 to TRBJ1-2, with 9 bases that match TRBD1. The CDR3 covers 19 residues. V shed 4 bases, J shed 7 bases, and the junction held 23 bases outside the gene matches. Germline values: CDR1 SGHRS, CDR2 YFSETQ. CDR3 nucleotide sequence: TGCGCCAGCAGCGTCGTGGGTACCGGGACAGGGAAGGTCTATAGTGGCTACACCTTC. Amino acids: CASSVVGTGTGKVYSGYTF.

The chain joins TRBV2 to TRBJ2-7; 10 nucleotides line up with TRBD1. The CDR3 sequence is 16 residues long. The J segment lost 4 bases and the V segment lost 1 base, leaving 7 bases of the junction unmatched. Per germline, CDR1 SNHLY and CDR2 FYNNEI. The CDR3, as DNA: TGTGCCAGCAGTGAAGAGGGGGACAGGGGATTTTACGAGCAGTACTTC. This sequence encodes CASSEEGDRGFYEQYF.

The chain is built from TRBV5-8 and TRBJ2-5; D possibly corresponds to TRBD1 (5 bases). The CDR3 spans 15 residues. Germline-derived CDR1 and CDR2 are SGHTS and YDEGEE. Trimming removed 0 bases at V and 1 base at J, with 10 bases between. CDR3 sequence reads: CASSLGVGVQETQYF. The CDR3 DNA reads TGTGCCAGCAGCTTGGGTGTAGGGGTCCAAGAGACCCAGTACTTC.

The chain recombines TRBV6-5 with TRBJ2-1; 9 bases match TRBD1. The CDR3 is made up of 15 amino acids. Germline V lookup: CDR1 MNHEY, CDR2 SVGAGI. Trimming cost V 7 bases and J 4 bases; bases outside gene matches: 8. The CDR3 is CASKVDRGEYNEQFF. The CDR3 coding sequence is TGTGCCAGCAAAGTGGACAGGGGAGAATACAATGAGCAGTTCTTC.

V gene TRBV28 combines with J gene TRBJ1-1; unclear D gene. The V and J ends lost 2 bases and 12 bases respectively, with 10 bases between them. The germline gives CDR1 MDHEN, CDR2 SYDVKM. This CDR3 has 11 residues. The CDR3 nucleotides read TGTGCCAGCAGTTTACAACAGACAACTTTCTTT. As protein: CASSLQQTTFF.

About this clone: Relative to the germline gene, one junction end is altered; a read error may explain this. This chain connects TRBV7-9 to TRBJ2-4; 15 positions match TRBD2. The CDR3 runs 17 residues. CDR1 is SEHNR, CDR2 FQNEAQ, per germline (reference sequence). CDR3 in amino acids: CSSSFGTSGGNKNIQYF. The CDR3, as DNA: TGTTCCAGCAGCTTCGGGACTAGCGGGGGGAACAAAAACATTCAGTACTTC.

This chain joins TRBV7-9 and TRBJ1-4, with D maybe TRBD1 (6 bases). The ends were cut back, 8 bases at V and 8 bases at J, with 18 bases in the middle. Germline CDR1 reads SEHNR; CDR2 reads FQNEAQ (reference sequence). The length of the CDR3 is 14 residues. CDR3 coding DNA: TGTGCCAGCCGTATGGGGGCCGGCGCCGAAAAACTGTTTTTT. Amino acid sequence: CASRMGAGAEKLFF.

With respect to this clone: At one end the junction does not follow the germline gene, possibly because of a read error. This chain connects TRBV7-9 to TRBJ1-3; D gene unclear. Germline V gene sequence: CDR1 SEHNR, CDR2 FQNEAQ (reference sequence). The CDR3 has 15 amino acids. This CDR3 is CSSSGGLSIGNTIYF. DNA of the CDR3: TGTTCCAGCAGCGGAGGACTGTCTATTGGAAACACCATATATTTT.

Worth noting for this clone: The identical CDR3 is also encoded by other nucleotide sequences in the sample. The DNA of the CDR3 is TGTGCCAGTAGTATTCGAGGCAGGGGGAACACCGGGGAGCTGTTTTTT. The encoded protein is CASSIRGRGNTGELFF. The V and J genes are TRBV19 and TRBJ2-2; D perhaps matches TRBD1 (6 bases). The germline V gene has CDR1 LNHDA and CDR2 SQIVND (reference sequence). V dropped 3 bases and J dropped 1 base, with 12 bases sitting between them. This CDR3 spans 16 amino acids.